This TCR beta chain was identified in a study of blood T cell repertoires in COVID-19. Study-level information: Nucleic acid was either cDNA or gDNA, and it came from T cells, B-cell-depleted T cells, or PBMCs.

Participants spanned ages roughly 18 to 90 years and resided in 20 to 30 US areas. Which cohort a participant joined came from the clinical history participants gave. CDR1 is LNHDA and CDR2 is SQIVND in the germline V gene (reference sequence). The V segment lost 8 bases and the J segment 5 bases; nucleotides outside the gene matches: 16. The CDR3 extends over 18 amino acids. As processed by the authors: By means of reference gene primer amplification, nucleated cell counts were estimated. Profiled with immunoSEQ multiplex PCR; TCRdb holds only in-frame clones, not every one. That table supplies the V and J calls and clone size; D and trimming were determined from the DNA. This sample has approximately 450,000 clones, with 70% to 90% found just once.

The receptor was derived from a woman aged 18 to 35 with acute COVID-19. The sequenced sample consisted of PBMCs or T cells enriched from blood (not recorded which). V usage is TRBV19 and J usage is TRBJ2-2; 11 nucleotides align to TRBD1. CDR3 loop: CASRPRSGTGGRTGELFF. The CDR3 nucleotides are TGTGCCAGTCGCCCTAGATCCGGGACAGGGGGGAGGACCGGGGAGCTGTTTTTT.